The next 26 T cell receptor beta chains were all read from a single sample in a study of blood T cell repertoires in COVID-19. Sequencing was performed with immunoSEQ multiplex PCR; in TCRdb, only in-frame clones are kept and a portion is missing. The data hold 300,000 or so clones, with about nine tenths observed a single time. The sample comprised peripheral blood. The receptors were sampled from a woman aged 40 to 50 with acute or convalescent COVID-19.

The chain recombines TRBV2 with TRBJ1-2; 7 bases are a match to TRBD1. CDR1 is SNHLY, CDR2 FYNNEI, per germline. Unmatched junction bases numbered 12, after V lost 7 bases and J lost 4 bases. The CDR3 covers 15 residues. This CDR3 reads CASTPAGQGVYGYTF. The CDR3 region has the DNA TGTGCCAGCACCCCCGCGGGGCAGGGGGTCTATGGCTACACCTTC.

This CDR3 is CASKSLGKQERGYTF. The CDR3 coding sequence is TGTGCCAGCAAGTCTCTTGGAAAACAGGAACGTGGCTACACCTTC. This chain uses TRBV6-5 with TRBJ1-2; a possible D gene is TRBD1 (5 bases). Looked up from germline, CDR1 is MNHEY and CDR2 is SVGAGI. Trimming pared 7 bases from V and 7 bases from J, leaving 22 bases between. The CDR3 spans 15 residues.

The chain combines TRBV7-8 with TRBJ1-6, with a weak D call TRBD1 (6 bases). The V gene lost 1 base and the J gene lost 1 base, with 11 bases spanning the gap. The CDR3 runs 17 residues. CDR1 and CDR2 (germline): SGHVS, FQNEAQ. The CDR3 region is CASSLGGGLSYNSPLHF. CDR3 DNA: TGTGCCAGCAGCTTAGGGGGGGGGCTTTCCTATAATTCACCCCTCCACTTT.

This chain connects TRBV4-1 to TRBJ2-7; D is undetermined. V gave up 1 base and J gave up 6 bases, with 10 bases separating them. The CDR3 is 13 amino acids. Germline V gives CDR1 MGHRA, CDR2 YSYEKL. The CDR3 region has the DNA TGCGCCAGCAGCCAAGTCGCAGGCTCCGAGCAGTACGTC. Translation: CASSQVAGSEQYV.

Only one count was recorded for this clone. V gene TRBV2 combines with J gene TRBJ1-1; 8 bases align to TRBD1. The junction had 5 bases not matched to a gene; V was cut back by 10 bases and J by 1 base. The CDR3 contains 13 residues. CDR1 SNHLY and CDR2 FYNNEI come from the germline V gene. This CDR3 reads CATGQGANTEAFF. In DNA form, the CDR3 reads TGTGCCACCGGTCAGGGGGCGAACACTGAAGCTTTCTTT.

This clone is a singleton in its sample. The CDR3 protein is CAISAQQTEAGGYTF. The CDR3 DNA follows: TGTGCCATCAGTGCTCAGCAGACGGAGGCCGGTGGCTACACCTTC. The chain employs TRBV10-3 and TRBJ1-2; D is undetermined. There are 15 residues in the CDR3. V shed 4 bases and J shed 7 bases, with 19 bases lying between them. Germline V gives CDR1 ENHRY, CDR2 SYGVKD.

V is TRBV2 and J is TRBJ1-6, with TRBD1 matching 7 bases. Per germline, CDR1 SNHLY and CDR2 FYNNEI. After removal of 5 bases from V and 3 bases from J, the junction contained 7 bases not matched to a gene. This CDR3 comprises 16 residues. The CDR3 spells CASSLDRTVYNSPLHF. CDR3 nucleotides: TGTGCCAGCAGTTTGGACAGGACAGTCTATAATTCACCCCTCCACTTT.

The genes are TRBV15 and TRBJ1-2; D unresolved. Germline CDR1 and CDR2: LNHNV and YYDKDF (reference sequence). Trimming left V 1 base short and J 1 base short, with 4 bases between. This CDR3 is 13 amino acids long. This CDR3 is CATSRVSNYGYTF. CDR3 DNA: TGTGCCACCAGCAGAGTCAGTAACTATGGCTACACCTTC.

The rearrangement joins TRBV7-8 to TRBJ1-1; 8 nucleotides line up with TRBD1. Germline CDR1 is SGHVS and CDR2 is FQNEAQ. Trimming took 5 bases from V and 1 from J; bases not matched to a gene: 9. The CDR3 sequence is 16 residues long. The CDR3 sequence is CASSPTRGPRNTEAFF. CDR3 coding DNA: TGTGCCAGCAGCCCCACCAGGGGGCCCCGGAACACTGAAGCTTTCTTT.

On this clone itself: This CDR3 fails to terminate in the conserved phenylalanine or tryptophan, so it likely reflects a read error. The CDR3 loop reads CSVALRTGGFGYTL. In nucleotides, the CDR3 is TGCAGCGTTGCCTTGAGGACAGGGGGCTTTGGCTACACCCTC. This chain joins TRBV29-1 and TRBJ1-2, with 11 bases that match TRBD1. CDR1 and CDR2 (germline): SQVTM, ANQGSEA. J lost 7 bases, V lost 4 bases, and 8 bases had no gene match. The CDR3 is made up of 14 amino acids.

The CDR3 protein is CASSEWADPETQYF. The CDR3 DNA reads TGTGCCAGCAGTGAATGGGCAGACCCAGAGACCCAGTACTTC. This rearrangement joins TRBV2 to TRBJ2-5, with D hard to call. Between the trimmed V and J ends, which lost 2 bases and 4 bases, there was a span of 11 bases. The CDR3 length is 14 residues. The germline V gene encodes CDR1 SNHLY and CDR2 FYNNEI.

J is TRBJ1-1 and V is TRBV5-1; D unresolved. The CDR3 extends over 13 amino acids. Germline loops: CDR1 SGHRS, CDR2 YFSETQ. V gave up 3 bases and J gave up 0 bases, with 6 bases separating them. CDR3 sequence reads: CASSYDMNTEAFF. CDR3 sequence (DNA): TGCGCCAGCAGCTACGACATGAACACTGAAGCTTTCTTT.

V usage is TRBV5-1 and J usage is TRBJ2-3; 9 positions agree with TRBD1. Trimming removed 4 bases from V and 3 bases from J; junction bases left unmatched: 9. The germline V gene encodes CDR1 SGHRS and CDR2 YFSETQ. The CDR3 loop spans 16 amino acids. This CDR3 reads CASSVQGAFETDTQYF. CDR3 in DNA: TGCGCCAGCAGCGTACAGGGGGCGTTCGAAACAGATACGCAGTATTTT.

This chain links TRBV7-3 with TRBJ2-3, with D unclear. CDR1 SGHTA and CDR2 FQGTGA come from the germline V gene. V lost 0 bases and J lost 2, with 9 bases in between. There are 15 residues in the CDR3. CDR3 in amino acids: CASSLTGQVTDTQYF. CDR3 coding DNA: TGTGCCAGCAGCTTAACGGGCCAGGTCACAGATACGCAGTATTTT.

The rearrangement uses TRBV5-1 and TRBJ1-2; possible D gene TRBD1, 6 bases. V dropped 0 bases and J dropped 4 bases, with 16 bases sitting between them. This CDR3 spans 16 amino acids. Germline V gene lookup returns CDR1 SGHRS and CDR2 YFSETQ. In DNA, the CDR3 is TGCGCCAGCAGCTTGGTAGCAGGGGCGAGGGGCTATGGCTACACCTTC. Translated: CASSLVAGARGYGYTF.

This sequence joins TRBV5-1 and TRBJ2-1; no reliable D call. V was cut by 5 bases and J by 10 bases, with 10 bases left in between. Germline CDR1 and CDR2: SGHRS and YFSETQ. The CDR3 runs 11 residues. The CDR3 nucleotides are TGCGCCAGCAGTGGAACAGAAGAGCAGTTCTTC. Protein product: CASSGTEEQFF.

This clone appeared once. The chain has TRBV2 and TRBJ1-6, with D possibly being TRBD1 (5 bases). CDR3 length: 14 residues. V was clipped by 6 bases and J by 9 bases, with 15 bases between them. Germline-derived CDR1 and CDR2 are SNHLY and FYNNEI. This chain's CDR3 is CASREDWGGSPLHF. The DNA of the CDR3 is TGTGCCAGCAGGGAGGACTGGGGGGGTTCACCCCTCCACTTT. Together with reference TRBV2 and TRBJ1-6, the CDR3 gives the full variable domain: EPEVTQTPSHQVTQMGQEVILRCVPISNHLYFYWYRQILGQKVEFLVSFYNNEISEKSEIFDDQFSVERPDGSNFTLKIRSTKLEDSAMYFCASREDWGGSPLHFGNGTRLTVT.

J is TRBJ2-1 and V is TRBV19, with D perhaps matching TRBD1 (5 bases). The CDR3 sequence is 15 residues long. Germline CDR1 reads LNHDA; CDR2 reads SQIVND (reference sequence). V lost 0 bases, J lost 2 bases, and 8 bases lay in between. In DNA form, the CDR3 reads TGTGCCAGTAGTATAGACAGGGTACCCTACAATGAGCAGTTCTTC. It is translated as CASSIDRVPYNEQFF.

The genes are TRBV28 and TRBJ1-4; 8 bases fit TRBD1. There are 17 residues in the CDR3. Germline trimming cut 4 bases from V and 0 bases from J; bases unmatched to any gene: 7. CDR1 MDHEN and CDR2 SYDVKM come from the germline V gene. The CDR3 reads CASSWGQAGATNEKLFF. As DNA, the CDR3 is TGTGCCAGCAGTTGGGGACAGGCGGGGGCAACTAATGAAAAACTGTTTTTT.

The chain carries TRBV12-3 or TRBV12-4 and TRBJ2-2, with D tentatively TRBD2 (5 bases). CDR3 length equals 12 residues. Trimming pared 1 base from V and 10 bases from J, leaving 7 bases between. CDR3 sequence (DNA): TGTGCCAGCAGTTTAGAGGGAGTGGAGCTGTTTTTT. Its translation is CASSLEGVELFF.

The chain employs TRBV19 and TRBJ2-2; D not certain. Trimming cost V 2 bases and J 0 bases, with 10 bases left between them. CDR3 length equals 16 residues. Germline CDR1 and CDR2: LNHDA and SQIVND (reference sequence). Here the CDR3 reads CASSINPTPNTGELFF. CDR3 DNA sequence: TGTGCCAGTAGTATAAATCCGACACCGAACACCGGGGAGCTGTTTTTT.

V gene TRBV5-6 combines with J gene TRBJ2-1; TRBD2 matches 7 bases. The CDR3 is 16 residues long. Germline V gives CDR1 SGHDT, CDR2 YYEEEE. Unmatched junction bases numbered 11, after V lost 4 bases and J lost 4 bases. The CDR3: CASSPIYPGGYNEQFF. In DNA form, the CDR3 reads TGTGCCAGCAGCCCCATCTACCCGGGGGGTTACAATGAGCAGTTCTTC. The whole variable domain, remainder taken from reference TRBV5-6 and TRBJ2-1, is DAGVTQSPTHLIKTRGQQVTLRCSPKSGHDTVSWYQQALGQGPQFIFQYYEEEERQRGNFPDRFSGHQFPNYSSELNVNALLLGDSALYLCASSPIYPGGYNEQFFGPGTRLTVL.

V and J are TRBV5-4 and TRBJ2-5; 10 nucleotides match TRBD1. The V gene's germline CDR1 is SGHNT and CDR2 YYREEE (reference sequence). Trimming took 4 bases from V and 5 from J; bases not matched to a gene: 8. CDR3 length: 15 residues. CDR3 sequence: CASSTGQGFLETQYF. DNA of the CDR3: TGTGCCAGCAGCACGGGACAGGGGTTTTTGGAGACCCAGTACTTC.

The rearrangement joins TRBV11-2 to TRBJ1-4; the D is unclear. The V end lost 3 bases, the J end lost 3 bases, and 5 bases lay between the germline ends. The CDR3 totals 13 residues. CDR1 is SGHAT, CDR2 FQNNGV, per germline. The CDR3 loop is CASSFGPNEKLFF. In nucleotides, the CDR3 is TGTGCCAGCAGCTTTGGGCCTAATGAAAAACTGTTTTTT.

The rearrangement uses TRBV6-5 and TRBJ1-1; D gene ambiguous. Trimming stripped 2 bases from V and 6 bases from J, with 7 bases between. The germline gives CDR1 MNHEY, CDR2 SVGAGI. This CDR3 has 12 amino acids. Written as DNA, the CDR3 is TGTGCCAGCAGTTACGGGAGGTCTGAAGCTTTCTTT. Its translation is CASSYGRSEAFF.

The chain employs TRBV10-3 and TRBJ1-2; perhaps TRBD1 as D (5 bases). V was shortened by 4 bases and J by 1 base, with 19 bases between the two germline ends. This CDR3 is built from 17 residues. Germline V gene lookup returns CDR1 ENHRY and CDR2 SYGVKD. The CDR3 here is CAISGRGTGTNNYGYTF. CDR3 DNA: TGTGCCATCAGTGGACGCGGGACGGGAACGAATAACTATGGCTACACCTTC.